One sample yielded the 9 T cell receptor beta chains listed below, sequenced in a study of T cells in localized non-small cell lung cancer. Sequenced by immunoSEQ multiplex PCR; TCRdb stores in-frame clones only, minus some. Of 55,000 to 75,000 clones in the sample, about 89% are singletons; the top ten hold nearly 20%. The sample was peripheral blood, taken before any cancer treatment. The receptors were gathered from a man aged 40 to 70 with stage I lung adenocarcinoma.

The chain employs TRBV7-9 and TRBJ2-7; no reliable D call. The CDR3 contains 11 residues. Trimming shortened V by 2 bases and J by 3 bases, and 2 bases separated the two germline ends. Per germline, CDR1 SEHNR and CDR2 FQNEAQ (reference sequence). The DNA of the CDR3 is TGTGCCAGCAGCTTATACTACGAGCAGTACTTC. Amino acid sequence: CASSLYYEQYF.

The genes are TRBV7-6 and TRBJ2-3, with 7 positions matching TRBD2. CDR1 and CDR2 (germline): SGHVS, FNYEAQ. V shed 1 base, J shed 6 bases, and the junction held 10 bases outside the gene matches. The CDR3 extends over 16 amino acids. The CDR3 loop reads CASSLDQGLLSDTQYF. The CDR3 DNA is TGTGCCAGCAGCTTAGATCAGGGACTATTATCCGATACGCAGTATTTT.

The V call is TRBV18, the J call TRBJ1-4, with D possibly TRBD1 on 6 matching bases. V lost 3 bases and J lost 5, with 13 bases in between. From germline, CDR1 is KGHSH and CDR2 LQKENI. The length of the CDR3 is 15 residues. CDR3 protein: CASSPDSGENEKLFF. The CDR3 DNA sequence: TGTGCCAGCTCACCGGACTCAGGGGAAAATGAAAAACTGTTTTTT.

J is TRBJ2-1 and V is TRBV5-1; 13 positions match TRBD2. Germline CDR1 SGHRS, CDR2 YFSETQ. The V and J ends lost 0 bases and 6 bases, in that order; junction bases with no gene match: 3. This CDR3 is 16 amino acids long. This CDR3 reads CASSLGGLAGFNEQFF. CDR3 nucleotides: TGCGCCAGCAGCTTGGGGGGACTAGCGGGATTCAATGAGCAGTTCTTC.

In this sample, this clone turned up a few times. This rearrangement joins TRBV30 to TRBJ1-3, with D uncertain. V dropped 5 bases and J dropped 2 bases, with 13 bases sitting between them. This CDR3 has 14 residues. CDR1 and CDR2 (germline): GTSNPN, SVGIG (reference sequence). The CDR3 sequence is CAWDKDNTGNTIYF. The CDR3 region has the DNA TGTGCCTGGGACAAAGATAACACTGGAAACACCATATATTTT.

The chain couples TRBV11-3 to TRBJ2-3, with D unresolved. V was trimmed by 1 base and J by 2 bases, leaving 4 bases between them. There are 13 residues in the CDR3. The germline V gene has CDR1 SGHNT and CDR2 YENEEA. In DNA, the CDR3 is TGTGCCAGCAGCTTAGGTTCCACAGATACGCAGTATTTT. It is translated as CASSLGSTDTQYF.

The gene calls are TRBV10-3 and TRBJ1-1; 7 bases map to TRBD1. The junction had 3 bases not matched to a gene; V was cut back by 3 bases and J by 2 bases. The CDR3 consists of 14 residues. Germline CDR1 and CDR2: ENHRY and SYGVKD. The CDR3 nucleotides are TGTGCCATCAGTGAAGGGGACAGAAACACTGAAGCTTTCTTT. Translated: CAISEGDRNTEAFF.

The V call is TRBV5-1, the J call TRBJ2-3; 7 positions agree with TRBD1. V lost 4 bases, J lost 2 bases, and 7 bases stayed unmatched. Germline V gene data show CDR1 as SGHRS and CDR2 as YFSETQ. This CDR3 has 15 residues. CDR3 amino acids: CASSMDRLITDTQYF. The CDR3 DNA follows: TGCGCCAGCAGCATGGACAGGCTAATCACAGATACGCAGTATTTT.

This clone was recorded only once. This chain joins TRBV9 and TRBJ2-1; no definite D call. Germline-derived CDR1 and CDR2 are SGDLS and YYNGEE. The CDR3 is 15 residues long. V lost 0 bases to trimming and J lost 0 bases, with 7 bases between them. The CDR3 coding sequence is TGTGCCAGCAGCGTAGAGGATAGCTCCTACAATGAGCAGTTCTTC. Amino acids: CASSVEDSSYNEQFF.